These 14 T cell receptor beta chains were sequenced from one sample in a study of monozygotic twins with inflammatory bowel disease. TCRdb re-called the 5' RACE reads; every CDR3 protein appears as one record, without DNA. The table lists roughly 320,000 distinct CDR3 sequences. Sequencing input: blood. These receptors were obtained from a human donor with ulcerative colitis or Crohn's disease, or a healthy co-twin of an affected twin (not recorded which).

V gene TRBV4-2 combines with J gene TRBJ2-5. The CDR3 has 17 amino acids. Germline-derived CDR1 and CDR2 are LGHNA and YNFKEQ. CDR3 sequence: CASSQDSGRGYRETQYF.

The chain links TRBV4-2 to TRBJ2-3; TCRdb names TRBD2, which stays unverified in the absence of DNA. The CDR3 length is 17 residues. Germline loops: CDR1 LGHNA, CDR2 YNFKEQ. CDR3 loop: CASSQENAGVRTDTQYF.

The chain couples TRBV20-1 to TRBJ1-5. In germline, CDR1 is DFQATT, CDR2 SNEGSKA (reference sequence). The CDR3 is made up of 12 amino acids. The CDR3 loop reads CSARWGFQPQHF.

The chain joins TRBV18 to TRBJ1-1; the D gene TCRdb calls, TRBD1, cannot be checked with no DNA. The CDR3 consists of 16 residues. Germline values: CDR1 KGHSH, CDR2 LQKENI. CDR3 region: CASSPPLTGANTEAFF.

The chain joins TRBV9 to TRBJ2-5. Germline-derived CDR1 and CDR2 are SGDLS and YYNGEE. The CDR3 runs to 14 residues. CDR3 in amino acids: CASSVPGSQETQYF. The variable domain in full, completed from reference TRBV9 and TRBJ2-5, reads DSGVTQTPKHLITATGQRVTLRCSPRSGDLSVYWYQQSLDQGLQFLIQYYNGEERAKGNILERFSAQQFPDLHSELNLSSLELGDSALYFCASSVPGSQETQYFGPGTRLLVL.

The V call is TRBV10-3, the J call TRBJ2-7. The germline CDR1 and CDR2 sequences are ENHRY and SYGVKD. This CDR3 spans 12 amino acids. CDR3 protein: CAISKPSYEQYF.

This chain connects TRBV6-5 to TRBJ1-1; TCRdb names TRBD1, which stays unverified in the absence of DNA. Germline CDR1 and CDR2: MNHEY and SVGAGI. There are 15 residues in the CDR3. CDR3: CASSYNPQGNTEAFF.

The chain carries TRBV7-2 and TRBJ1-1; without DNA, the TCRdb call of TRBD1 cannot be checked. The V gene's germline CDR1 is SGHTA and CDR2 FQGNSA. This CDR3 spans 15 amino acids. CDR3 in amino acids: CASSLAGARNTEAFF.

This sequence joins TRBV20-1 and TRBJ2-7; absent DNA, TCRdb's TRBD2 call cannot be checked. The CDR3 spans 18 residues. Germline V lookup: CDR1 DFQATT, CDR2 SNEGSKA (reference sequence). The CDR3 here is CSARVGGLAGSTSYEQYF.

The rearrangement links TRBV4-3 to TRBJ1-5; the TCRdb D gene call, TRBD1, has no DNA to confirm it. This CDR3 spans 15 amino acids. Germline V CDR1 and CDR2: LGHNA, YSLEER. CDR3: CASSQDIGANQPQHF.

This sequence joins TRBV5-1 and TRBJ2-3; without DNA, the TCRdb call of TRBD2 cannot be checked. This CDR3 is built from 15 residues. In germline, CDR1 is SGHRS, CDR2 YFSETQ. Here the CDR3 reads CASSSGLAGTDTQYF.

The chain uses TRBV6-5 and TRBJ2-1. This CDR3 comprises 16 residues. CDR1 is MNHEY, CDR2 SVGAGI, per germline. CDR3 in amino acids: CASSYSTGGSYNEQFF.

The chain combines TRBV6-2 or TRBV6-3 with TRBJ2-1; TCRdb indicates TRBD1, and absent DNA this call remains unverified. Germline V gene data show CDR1 as MNHEY and CDR2 as SVGEGT. CDR3 length equals 14 residues. This chain's CDR3 is CASSYSNRQGEQFF.

V gene TRBV28 combines with J gene TRBJ1-5. CDR1 and CDR2 from the germline V gene are MDHEN and SYDVKM. The CDR3 has 16 residues. This CDR3 reads CASTLNSYVSNQPQHF.